The clone carrying this TCR beta chain was seen many times. The antigen is unknown. The data are from a study of identical twins. Study results and caveats: Twin pairs' shared out-of-frame alpha sequences were enriched in low generation probability. Excess twin sharing in beta out-of-frame sequences was weaker.

Only healthy Caucasians were enrolled as donors. The cDNA had a unique molecular identifier and a template-switch universal primer site. TCRdb reprocessed the 5' RACE reads via MiXCR and lists one record per CDR3 protein. Here the sample spans 350,000 or so distinct CDR3 sequences, about 9% being singletons. Germline V lookup: CDR1 LGHDT, CDR2 YNNKEL (reference sequence). V trimming: 3 bases; J trimming: 3 bases; junction bases outside the gene matches: 7. The CDR3 is 15 residues long. The specimen was naive T cells sorted from blood. The sequence was obtained from a woman in her 50s in good health. V is TRBV3-1 and J is TRBJ1-1, with 7 bases matching TRBD1. DNA of the CDR3: TGTGCCAGCAGCCATGAGCGACAGGGCGACACTGAAGCTTTCTTT. Residues: CASSHERQGDTEAFF. Full variable domain (rest looked up from reference TRBV3-1 and TRBJ1-1): DTAVSQTPKYLVTQMGNDKSIKCEQNLGHDTMYWYKQDSKKFLKIMFSYNNKELIINETVPNRFSPKSPDKAHLNLHINSLELGDSAVYFCASSHERQGDTEAFFGQGTRLTVV.